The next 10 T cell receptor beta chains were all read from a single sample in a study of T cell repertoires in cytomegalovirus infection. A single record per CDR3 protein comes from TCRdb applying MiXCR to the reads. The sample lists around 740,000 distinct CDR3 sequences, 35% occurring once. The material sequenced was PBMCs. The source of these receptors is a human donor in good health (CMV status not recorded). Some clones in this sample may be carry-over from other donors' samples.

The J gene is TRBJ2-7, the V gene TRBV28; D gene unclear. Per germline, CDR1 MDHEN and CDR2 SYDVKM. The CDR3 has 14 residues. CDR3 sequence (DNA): TGTGACAGTATAGGTTCGGTGAGCTCCTACGAGCAGTACTTC. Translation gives CDSIGSVSSYEQYF.

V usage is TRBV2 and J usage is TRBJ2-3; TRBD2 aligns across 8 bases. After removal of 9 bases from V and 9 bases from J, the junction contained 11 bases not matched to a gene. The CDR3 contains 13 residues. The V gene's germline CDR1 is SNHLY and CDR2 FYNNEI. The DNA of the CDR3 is TGTGCCAGGGGACCGGGACTAGTGGAGACGCAGTATTTT. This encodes CARGPGLVETQYF.

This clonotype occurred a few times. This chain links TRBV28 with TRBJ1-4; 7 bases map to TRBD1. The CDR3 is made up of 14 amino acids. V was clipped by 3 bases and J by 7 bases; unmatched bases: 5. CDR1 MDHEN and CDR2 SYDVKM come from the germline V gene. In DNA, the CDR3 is TGTGCCAGCAGTTTCCTACAGGGGATTGAAAAACTGTTTTTT. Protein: CASSFLQGIEKLFF. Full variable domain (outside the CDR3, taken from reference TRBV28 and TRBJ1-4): DVKVTQSSRYLVKRTGEKVFLECVQDMDHENMFWYRQDPGLGLRLIYFSYDVKMKEKGDIPEGYSVSREKKERFSLILESASTNQTSMYLCASSFLQGIEKLFFGSGTQLSVL.

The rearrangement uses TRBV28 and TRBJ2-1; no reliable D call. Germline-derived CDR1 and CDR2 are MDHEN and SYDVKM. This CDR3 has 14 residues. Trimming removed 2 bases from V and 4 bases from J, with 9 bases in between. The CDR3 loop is CASSLQVRYNEQFF. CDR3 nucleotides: TGTGCCAGCAGTTTACAGGTTCGATACAATGAGCAGTTCTTC.

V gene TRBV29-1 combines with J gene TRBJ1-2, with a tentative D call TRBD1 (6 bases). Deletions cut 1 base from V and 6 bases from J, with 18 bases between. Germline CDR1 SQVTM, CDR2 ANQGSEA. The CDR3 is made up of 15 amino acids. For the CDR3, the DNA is TGCAGCGTTGAAGTATTGTCCGGGGGGCGGGATGGCTACACCTTC. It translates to CSVEVLSGGRDGYTF.

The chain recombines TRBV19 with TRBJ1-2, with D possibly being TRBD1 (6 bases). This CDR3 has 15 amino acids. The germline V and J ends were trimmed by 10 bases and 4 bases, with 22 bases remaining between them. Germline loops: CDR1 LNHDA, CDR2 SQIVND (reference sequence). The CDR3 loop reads CATKVGTGPFYGYTF. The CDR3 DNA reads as TGTGCCACCAAAGTCGGAACAGGGCCCTTCTATGGCTACACCTTC.

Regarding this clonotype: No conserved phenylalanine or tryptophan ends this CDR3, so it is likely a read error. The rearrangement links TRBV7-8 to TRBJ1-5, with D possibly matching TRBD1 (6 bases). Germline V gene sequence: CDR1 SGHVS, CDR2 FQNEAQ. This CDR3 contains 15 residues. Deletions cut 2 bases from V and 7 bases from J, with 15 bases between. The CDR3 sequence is CASSLNPQRGQPQHV. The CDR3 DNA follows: TGTGCCAGCAGCTTAAACCCGCAGAGGGGGCAGCCCCAGCATGTT.

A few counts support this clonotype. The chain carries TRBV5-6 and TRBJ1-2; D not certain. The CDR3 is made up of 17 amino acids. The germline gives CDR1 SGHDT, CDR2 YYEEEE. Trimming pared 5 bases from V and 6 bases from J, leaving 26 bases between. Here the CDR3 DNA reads TGTGCCAGCAGTGTTTGGGGAAGGGATAGGTGGGAGCATGGCTACACCTTC. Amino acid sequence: CASSVWGRDRWEHGYTF.

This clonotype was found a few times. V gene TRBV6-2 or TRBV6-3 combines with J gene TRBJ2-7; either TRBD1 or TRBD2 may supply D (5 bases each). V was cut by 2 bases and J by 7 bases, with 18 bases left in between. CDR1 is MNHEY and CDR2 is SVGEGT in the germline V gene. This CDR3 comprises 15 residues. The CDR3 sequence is CASSYRDKGRREQYF. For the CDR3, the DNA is TGTGCCAGCAGTTACCGTGACAAGGGGCGGAGGGAGCAGTACTTC.

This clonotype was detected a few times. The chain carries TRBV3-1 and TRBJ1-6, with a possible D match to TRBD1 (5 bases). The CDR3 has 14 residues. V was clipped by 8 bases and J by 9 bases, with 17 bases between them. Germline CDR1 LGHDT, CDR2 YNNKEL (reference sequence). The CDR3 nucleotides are TGTGCCAGCCATTCGGGCAGGGAAAGTTCACCCCTCCACTTT. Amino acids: CASHSGRESSPLHF.